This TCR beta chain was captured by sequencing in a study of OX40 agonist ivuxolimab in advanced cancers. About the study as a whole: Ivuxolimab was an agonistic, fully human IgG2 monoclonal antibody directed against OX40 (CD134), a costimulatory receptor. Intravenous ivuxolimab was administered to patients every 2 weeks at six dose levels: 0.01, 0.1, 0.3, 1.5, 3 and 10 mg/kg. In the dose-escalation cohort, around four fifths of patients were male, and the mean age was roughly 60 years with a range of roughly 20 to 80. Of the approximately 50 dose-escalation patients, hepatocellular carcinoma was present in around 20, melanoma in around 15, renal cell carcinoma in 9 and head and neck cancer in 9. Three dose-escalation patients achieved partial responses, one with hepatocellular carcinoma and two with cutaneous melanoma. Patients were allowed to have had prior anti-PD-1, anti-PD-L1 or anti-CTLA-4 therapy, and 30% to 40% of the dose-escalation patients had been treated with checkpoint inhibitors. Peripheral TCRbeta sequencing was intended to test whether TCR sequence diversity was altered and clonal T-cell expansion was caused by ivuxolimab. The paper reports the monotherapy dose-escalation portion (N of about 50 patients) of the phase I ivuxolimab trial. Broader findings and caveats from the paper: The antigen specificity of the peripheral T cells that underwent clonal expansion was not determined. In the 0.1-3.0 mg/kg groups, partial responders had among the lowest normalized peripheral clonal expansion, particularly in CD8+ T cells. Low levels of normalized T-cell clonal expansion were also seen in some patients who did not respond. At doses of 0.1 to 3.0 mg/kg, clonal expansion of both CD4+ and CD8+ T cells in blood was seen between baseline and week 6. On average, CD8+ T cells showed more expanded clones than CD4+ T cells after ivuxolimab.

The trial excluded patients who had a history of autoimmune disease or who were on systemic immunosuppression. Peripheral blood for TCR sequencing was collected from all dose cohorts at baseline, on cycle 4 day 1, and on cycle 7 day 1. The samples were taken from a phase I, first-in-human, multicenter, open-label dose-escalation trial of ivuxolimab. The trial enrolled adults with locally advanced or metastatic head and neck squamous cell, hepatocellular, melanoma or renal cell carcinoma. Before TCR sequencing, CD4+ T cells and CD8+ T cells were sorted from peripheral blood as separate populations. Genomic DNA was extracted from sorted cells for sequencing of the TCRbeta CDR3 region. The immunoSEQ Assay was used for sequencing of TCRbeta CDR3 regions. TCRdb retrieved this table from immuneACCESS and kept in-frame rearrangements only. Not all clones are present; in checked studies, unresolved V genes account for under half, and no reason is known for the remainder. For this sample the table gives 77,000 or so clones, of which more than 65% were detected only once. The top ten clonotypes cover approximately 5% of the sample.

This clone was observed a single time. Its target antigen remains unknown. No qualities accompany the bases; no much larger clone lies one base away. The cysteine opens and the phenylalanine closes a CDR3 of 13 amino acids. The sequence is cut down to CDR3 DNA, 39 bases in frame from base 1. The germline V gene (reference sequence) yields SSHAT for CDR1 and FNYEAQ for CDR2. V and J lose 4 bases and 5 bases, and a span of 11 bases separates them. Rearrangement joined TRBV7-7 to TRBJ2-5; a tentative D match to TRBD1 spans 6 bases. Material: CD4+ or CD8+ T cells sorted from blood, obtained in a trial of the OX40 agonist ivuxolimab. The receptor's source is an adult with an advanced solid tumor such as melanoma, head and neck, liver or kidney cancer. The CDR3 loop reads CASSSQGGETQYF. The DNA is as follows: TGTGCCAGCAGCTCACAGGGTGGGGAGACCCAGTACTTC.